This T cell receptor (beta chain) originates from a study of cytomegalovirus exposure and HLA in healthy donors. PCR was performed using 60 Vbeta and 13 Jbeta primers. The protocol was immunoSEQ multiplex PCR, while the TCRdb copy is restricted to in-frame clones and leaves out a portion. The profile shows about 160,000 clones, roughly 76% of them singletons. This clonotype originated in a woman between 45 and 60 years old in good health and CMV-seronegative. The material sequenced was PBMCs.

CDR3 region: CASIFAGELFF. The CDR3 DNA is TGTGCCAGCATATTCGCCGGGGAGCTGTTTTTT. The rearrangement links TRBV7-7 to TRBJ2-2; no clear D gene. Germline values: CDR1 SSHAT, CDR2 FNYEAQ (reference sequence). This CDR3 contains 11 residues. V lost 7 bases, J lost 6 bases, and 6 bases lay in between. Variable domain in full (rest from reference TRBV7-7 and TRBJ2-2): GAGVSQSPRYKVTKRGQDVTLRCDPISSHATLYWYQQALGQGPEFLTYFNYEAQPDKSGLPSDRFSAERPEGSISTLTIQRTEQRDSAMYRCASIFAGELFFGEGSRLTVL.